A selection of T cell receptor beta chains follows, all from one sample in a study of patients and donors after allogeneic stem cell transplantation. TCRdb fed the RT-PCR reads into MiXCR, producing one record per CDR3 protein. The data contain about a million distinct CDR3 sequences, about a sixth of them singletons. Sequencing was performed on blood, either unsorted or a sorted T cell fraction (not recorded which). These receptors came from a human donor who was either an allogeneic HSCT recipient or a stem cell or donor lymphocyte infusion donor (not recorded which). It is not recorded whose cells these are; they may come from a transplant donor. Both conserved end residues are part of each CDR3. The D gene is left open where the match is weak. A row's size may be missing; if present it is once, few, many or a size class.

CDR3 length	clone size	V gene	D gene	CDR3 protein
16	many	TRBV25-1	TRBD2	CASSEPGRALTDTQYF
17	few	TRBV24-1	-	CATSDLKRGVSTGELFF
14	-	TRBV12-3/TRBV12-4	-	CASTHDGSSYEQYF
15	few	TRBV7-2	-	CASSLDGGSVYEQYF
14	-	TRBV12-5	-	CASGLGPPLYEQYF
16	-	TRBV14	-	CASSQIGTGLRGTQYF
14	-	TRBV27	-	CASRSLSYTDTQYF
15	few	TRBV5-1	TRBD1	CASSRTGFSQETQYF
12	-	TRBV13	-	CASSILGVEQFF
15	few	TRBV6-2/TRBV6-3	TRBD2	CASSGLAGRGKTQYF
13	-	TRBV12-3/TRBV12-4	-	CASSSGLGNTQYF
16	few	TRBV9	TRBD2	CASSVTGWRGGDTQYF
18	few	TRBV6-5	-	CASSYSGVRGKGYNEQFF
16	-	TRBV2	-	CASSEAFGQLNTEAFF
13	-	TRBV20-1	TRBD1	CSARRTGGTEAFF
14	many	TRBV13	-	CASSLRSLNTEAFF
16	-	TRBV20-1	TRBD2	CSASGVSGGAGETQYF
13	-	TRBV7-9	-	CASSLVTGGRQYF
13	few	TRBV27	-	CASSWGAGQPQHF
16	-	TRBV19	TRBD1	CASSIDIGTGGYEQYF
15	few	TRBV12-3/TRBV12-4	-	CASSPVRGLVYGYTF
15	-	TRBV4-2	TRBD2	CASALLAGSTDTQYF
15	-	TRBV4-3	-	CASSQDKWMNTEAFF
16	few	TRBV20-1	TRBD2	CSAQRGGTRRVHEQYF
11	-	TRBV6-2/TRBV6-3	-	CASQTTETQYF
15	-	TRBV27	-	CASSPKRTGSYEQYF